This record looks at one TCR beta chain sequence and its context. Germline lookup yields CDR1 MDHEN and CDR2 SYDVKM. The CDR3 is made up of 15 amino acids. V was pared by 1 base and J by 7 bases, with 13 bases between. This sample is drawn from a study of shared clonotypes between healthy human individuals. Looking at the study overall: Each donor's CD8 memory used one plate, CD8 naive two, each CD4 subset three.

Data came from immunoSEQ multiplex PCR; TCRdb stores just in-frame clones and leaves some out. The top ten clones hold about 0.41% of a sample with more than 2,000,000 clones, 85% to 95% of them seen once. This receptor was taken from a man aged 18 to 30 in good health. Some clones in this sample may be carry-over from other donors' samples. This chain links TRBV28 with TRBJ2-2; D possibly uses TRBD1 or TRBD2 (5 bases each). The specimen sequenced was naive CD4+ T cells from PBMCs. Subset given: CD45RA+ positively selected. For the CDR3, the DNA is TGTGCCAGCAGTTTATTTCGCAGGGCGGGCGGGGAGCTGTTTTTT. Its protein product is CASSLFRRAGGELFF. Variable domain in full (rest from reference TRBV28 and TRBJ2-2): DVKVTQSSRYLVKRTGEKVFLECVQDMDHENMFWYRQDPGLGLRLIYFSYDVKMKEKGDIPEGYSVSREKKERFSLILESASTNQTSMYLCASSLFRRAGGELFFGEGSRLTVL.